This T cell receptor (beta chain) was sequenced during a study of blood T cell repertoires in COVID-19. Overall study context: The origin of the acute and convalescent COVID-19 samples was the United States, Italy and Spain.

Per the authors' pipeline: Amplified reference gene primers provided the basis for estimating nucleated cell counts. TCRdb's table, derived via immunoSEQ multiplex PCR, lists solely in-frame clones and lacks some. D and trimming were read from the DNA, whereas the V and J calls and clone size are those reported in that table. The sample includes fewer than 75,000 clones, 88% of them seen just once. CDR1 and CDR2 (germline): KGHSH, LQKENI. V was pared by 3 bases and J by 1 base, with 2 bases of the junction left unmatched. The CDR3 has 15 residues. J is TRBJ2-3 and V is TRBV18; 9 bases are a match to TRBD2. The receptor comes from an older man with acute or convalescent COVID-19. Sequencing was performed on peripheral blood. CDR3 amino acids: CASSPLAGGTDTQYF. The DNA for the CDR3 is TGTGCCAGCTCACCTTTAGCGGGGGGCACAGATACGCAGTATTTT.